Below, one T cell receptor beta chain is given with its context. Assay used: immunoSEQ multiplex PCR; TCRdb lists only in-frame clones, some missing. The sample contains around 230,000 clones, approximately 90% of which appear only once. This specimen belongs to a study of blood T cell repertoires in COVID-19. Participants were aged about 18 to 100 years from about 25 US areas. Participants reported their clinical history, and cohort assignment relied on those reports. Either two negative PCRs, clearance, or symptom resolution qualified Cohort 3 donors as recovered. This TCR came from a woman aged 25 to 45 who had recovered from COVID-19. Sequenced input: PBMCs or T cells enriched from blood (not recorded which).

In DNA, the CDR3 is TGTGCCAGCAGCTTAGGCGTGCATGGCTCTGGAAACACCATATATTTT. This codes for CASSLGVHGSGNTIYF. The chain combines TRBV11-3 with TRBJ1-3; unclear D gene. Trimming stripped 1 base from V and 0 bases from J, with 10 bases between. CDR3 length: 16 amino acids. Germline CDR1 is SGHNT and CDR2 is YENEEA.